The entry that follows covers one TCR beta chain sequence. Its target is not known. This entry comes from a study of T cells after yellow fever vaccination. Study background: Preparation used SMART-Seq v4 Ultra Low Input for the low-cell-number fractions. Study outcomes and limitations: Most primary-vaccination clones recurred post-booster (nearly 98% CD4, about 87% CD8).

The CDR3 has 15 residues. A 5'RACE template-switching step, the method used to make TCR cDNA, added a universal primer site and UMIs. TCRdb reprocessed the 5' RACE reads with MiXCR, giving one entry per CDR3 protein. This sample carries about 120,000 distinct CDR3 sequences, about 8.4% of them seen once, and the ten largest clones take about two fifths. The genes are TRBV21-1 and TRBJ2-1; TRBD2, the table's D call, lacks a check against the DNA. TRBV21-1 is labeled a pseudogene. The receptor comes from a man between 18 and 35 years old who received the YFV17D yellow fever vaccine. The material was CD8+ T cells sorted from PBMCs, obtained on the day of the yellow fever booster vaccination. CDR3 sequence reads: CASSKGSGGANEQFF. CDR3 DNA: TGTGCCAGCAGCAAAGGTAGCGGGGGGGCGAATGAGCAGTTCTTC.